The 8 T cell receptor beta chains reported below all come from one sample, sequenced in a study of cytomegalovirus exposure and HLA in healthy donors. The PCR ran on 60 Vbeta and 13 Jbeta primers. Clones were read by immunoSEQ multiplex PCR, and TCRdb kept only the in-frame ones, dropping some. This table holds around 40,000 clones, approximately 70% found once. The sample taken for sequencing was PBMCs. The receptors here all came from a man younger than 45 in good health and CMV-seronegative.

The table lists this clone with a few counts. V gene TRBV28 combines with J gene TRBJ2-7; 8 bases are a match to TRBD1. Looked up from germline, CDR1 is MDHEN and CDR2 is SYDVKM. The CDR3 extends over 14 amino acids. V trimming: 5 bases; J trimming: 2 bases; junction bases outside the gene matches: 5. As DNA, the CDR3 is TGTGCCAGCAGTATAAGACAGGGGACCTACGAGCAGTACTTC. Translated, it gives CASSIRQGTYEQYF.

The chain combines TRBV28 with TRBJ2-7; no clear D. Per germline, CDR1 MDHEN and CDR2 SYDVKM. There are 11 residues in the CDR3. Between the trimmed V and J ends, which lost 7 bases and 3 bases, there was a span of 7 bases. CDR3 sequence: CASTSHYEQYF. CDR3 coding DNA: TGTGCCAGCACGAGTCACTACGAGCAGTACTTC.

The CDR3 reads CSVAADMDTEAFF. The CDR3 bases are TGCAGCGTTGCGGCAGACATGGACACTGAAGCTTTCTTT. This chain connects TRBV29-1 to TRBJ1-1; D gene ambiguous. CDR3 length equals 13 residues. V shed 4 bases and J shed 3 bases, with 12 bases lying between them. In germline, CDR1 is SQVTM, CDR2 ANQGSEA.

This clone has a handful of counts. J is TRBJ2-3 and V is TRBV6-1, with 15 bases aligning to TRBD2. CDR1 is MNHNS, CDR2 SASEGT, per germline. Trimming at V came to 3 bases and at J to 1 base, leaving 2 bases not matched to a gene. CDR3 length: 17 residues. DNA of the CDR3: TGTGCCAGCAGTGAGGGACTAGCGGGAGGCGGCACAGATACGCAGTATTTT. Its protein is CASSEGLAGGGTDTQYF.

The CDR3 nucleotides are TGTGCCACCCGGGACAGGGTAATATTGGTTCAGCCCCAGCATTTT. Translating it yields CATRDRVILVQPQHF. V gene TRBV6-1 combines with J gene TRBJ1-5, with TRBD1 identical over 9 bases. The CDR3 is made up of 15 amino acids. Germline V gives CDR1 MNHNS, CDR2 SASEGT. The V and J ends lost 10 bases and 6 bases, in that order; junction bases with no gene match: 13.

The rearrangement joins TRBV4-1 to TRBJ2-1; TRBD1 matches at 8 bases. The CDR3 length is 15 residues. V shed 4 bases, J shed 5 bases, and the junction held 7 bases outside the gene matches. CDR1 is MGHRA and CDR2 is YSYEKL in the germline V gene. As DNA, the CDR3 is TGCGCCAGCAGCCTGACAGGGGACGATAACAATGAGCAGTTCTTC. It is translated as CASSLTGDDNNEQFF.

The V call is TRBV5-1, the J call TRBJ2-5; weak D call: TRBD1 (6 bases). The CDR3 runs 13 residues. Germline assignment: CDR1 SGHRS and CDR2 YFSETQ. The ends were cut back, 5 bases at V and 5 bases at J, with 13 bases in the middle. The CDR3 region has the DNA TGCGCCAGCAGTTCACAGGGTCCCGAGACCCAGTACTTC. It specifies CASSSQGPETQYF.

CDR3 DNA: TGTGCCAGCACGGCTAGCGGGAGGAATGAGCAGTTCTTC. Its translation: CASTASGRNEQFF. This chain joins TRBV27 and TRBJ2-1; 11 bases line up with TRBD2. The germline CDR1 and CDR2 sequences are MNHEY and SMNVEV (reference sequence). The CDR3 has 13 amino acids. Trimming removed 7 bases from V and 7 bases from J; junction bases left unmatched: 3.